The 27 T cell receptor beta chains below all came from one sample that was sequenced in a study of T-cell reconstitution after alpha-beta-depleted transplantation in children. Unique molecular identifiers were incorporated during preparation of the TCRbeta library. TCRdb analysed the PCR reads with MiXCR anew, one entry per CDR3 protein. The profile shows about 300,000 distinct CDR3 sequences, over 7.5% of them singletons. Study results and limitations: A year post-transplant, T-cell counts and diversity derived mostly from newly produced T cells.

Antigen specificity for these receptors is unknown. The sample in question was peripheral blood, obtained 360 days after TCRalphabeta/CD19-depleted stem cell transplant. Source of these receptors: a female patient aged 2-10 years who had a stem cell transplant for Fanconi anemia, so the T cells may come from the graft donor.

This clonotype appeared a few times. The chain uses TRBV7-2 and TRBJ1-2; D call uncertain. The germline V gene encodes CDR1 SGHTA and CDR2 FQGNSA. This CDR3 has 14 amino acids. Trimming left V 6 bases short and J 4 bases short, with 15 bases between. The CDR3 nucleotides are TGTGCCAGCAGTTTTCTTGCCCCCAGCTATGGCTACACCTTC. Residues: CASSFLAPSYGYTF.

This clonotype was seen many times. The rearrangement links TRBV30 to TRBJ1-5, with 7 positions matching TRBD1. V trimming: 3 bases; J trimming: 3 bases; junction bases outside the gene matches: 8. Germline V lookup: CDR1 GTSNPN, CDR2 SVGIG (reference sequence). The CDR3 spans 15 residues. The CDR3 DNA sequence: TGTGCCTGGAGCGCTCTTGGGACAGACAATCAGCCCCAGCATTTT. It codes for CAWSALGTDNQPQHF.

The sample holds many counts of this clonotype. The chain is built from TRBV7-2 and TRBJ2-1; D uncertain. Germline V CDR1 and CDR2: SGHTA, FQGNSA. The CDR3 totals 14 residues. V lost 2 bases and J lost 3, with 8 bases in between. CDR3 sequence (DNA): TGTGCCAGCAGCTTACGTGACGGCTACAATGAGCAGTTCTTC. Its protein product is CASSLRDGYNEQFF.

Many counts were recorded for this clonotype. This chain uses TRBV3-1 with TRBJ2-1, with D perhaps TRBD2 (5 bases). The V end lost 5 bases, the J end lost 10 bases, and 12 bases lay between the germline ends. This CDR3 contains 12 residues. Germline values: CDR1 LGHDT, CDR2 YNNKEL (reference sequence). The CDR3 region has the DNA TGTGCCAGCAGCGCAGAGGGTGGGGAGCAGTTCTTC. This gives the protein CASSAEGGEQFF.

In this sample, this clonotype turned up many times. The V call is TRBV7-2, the J call TRBJ2-1; D perhaps matches TRBD1 (5 bases). Germline V gives CDR1 SGHTA, CDR2 FQGNSA. V gave up 1 base and J gave up 2 bases, with 6 bases separating them. The CDR3 runs to 14 residues. Written as DNA, the CDR3 is TGTGCCAGCAGCTTAGAGGGGACCTACAATGAGCAGTTCTTC. Protein: CASSLEGTYNEQFF.

The chain links TRBV12-3 or TRBV12-4 to TRBJ1-5; 8 nucleotides agree with TRBD1. The CDR3 length is 15 residues. Trimming at V came to 6 bases and at J to 5 bases, leaving 9 bases not matched to a gene. The CDR3 reads CASRPRAGGDQPQHF. In DNA, the CDR3 is TGTGCCAGCAGACCCCGGGCAGGGGGCGATCAGCCCCAGCATTTT.

The chain couples TRBV27 to TRBJ2-7; D is unclear. Germline V CDR1 and CDR2: MNHEY, SMNVEV (reference sequence). The V gene lost 8 bases and the J gene lost 1 base, with 12 bases spanning the gap. This CDR3 is 13 amino acids long. CDR3: CASGLVGSYEQYF. CDR3 nucleotides: TGTGCCAGCGGCCTGGTAGGTTCCTACGAGCAGTACTTC.

This clonotype was seen many times. The chain couples TRBV6-2 or TRBV6-3 to TRBJ2-3; TRBD2 matches at 9 bases. The trim removed 5 bases at V and 5 bases at J, leaving 8 bases unmatched. CDR3 length equals 15 residues. CDR1 and CDR2 from the germline V gene are MNHEY and SVGEGT. CDR3 sequence reads: CASSLIQRGVDTQYF. CDR3 nucleotide sequence: TGTGCCAGCAGTCTCATCCAGCGGGGGGTAGATACGCAGTATTTT.

This clonotype came up a few times. The chain couples TRBV24-1 to TRBJ2-2; possibly TRBD1 for D (6 bases). CDR1 and CDR2 from the germline V gene are KGHDR and SFDVKD. Between the trimmed V and J ends, which lost 5 bases and 1 base, there was a span of 13 bases. CDR3 length equals 16 residues. The CDR3 nucleotides read TGTGCCACCAGTGTTCCCGGCAGGGGGAACACCGGGGAGCTGTTTTTT. It specifies CATSVPGRGNTGELFF.

In its sample, this clonotype was seen a few times. The V gene is TRBV7-6, the J gene TRBJ2-7, with 7 bases fitting TRBD1. The CDR3 runs 15 residues. CDR1 and CDR2 (germline): SGHVS, FNYEAQ. J lost 2 bases, V lost 1 base, and 5 bases had no gene match. The CDR3 DNA reads TGTGCCAGCAGCTTAGTTCCACAGGGGCCCTACGAGCAGTACTTC. Translated, it gives CASSLVPQGPYEQYF.

At least ten counts were recorded for this clonotype. The genes are TRBV5-1 and TRBJ2-2; TRBD2 matches 10 bases. Unmatched junction bases numbered 8, after V lost 0 bases and J lost 6 bases. The CDR3 runs 17 residues. Germline CDR1 reads SGHRS; CDR2 reads YFSETQ. The CDR3 sequence is CASSLEKLAGISGELFF. CDR3 DNA: TGCGCCAGCAGCTTGGAGAAACTAGCGGGAATCTCCGGGGAGCTGTTTTTT.

This clonotype was seen ten or more times. The rearrangement uses TRBV15 and TRBJ2-2; possibly TRBD2 for D (7 bases). This CDR3 comprises 15 residues. V lost 3 bases and J 4 bases, leaving 12 bases between the germline ends. Germline V gene lookup returns CDR1 LNHNV and CDR2 YYDKDF (reference sequence). CDR3 nucleotides: TGTGCCACCAGCAGCACGGGGGGCCGCACCGGGGAGCTGTTTTTT. Translation: CATSSTGGRTGELFF.

This clonotype was seen repeatedly, ten times or more. This chain uses TRBV7-8 with TRBJ2-3, with 10 nucleotides matching TRBD2. CDR1 and CDR2 (germline): SGHVS, FQNEAQ. The CDR3 covers 16 residues. Trimming at V came to 3 bases and at J to 3 bases, leaving 6 bases not matched to a gene. CDR3 loop: CASSFLGSGRTDTQYF. The CDR3 nucleotides are TGTGCCAGCAGCTTTTTGGGTAGCGGGAGGACAGATACGCAGTATTTT.

In this sample, this clonotype turned up many times. The rearrangement uses TRBV5-1 and TRBJ2-5; TRBD2 aligns across 11 bases. CDR1 is SGHRS and CDR2 is YFSETQ in the germline V gene. The CDR3 is made up of 15 amino acids. V dropped 4 bases and J dropped 3; count of bases not matched to a gene: 5. This CDR3 is CASSDLLAGEETQYF. DNA for the CDR3: TGCGCCAGCAGCGACCTACTAGCGGGGGAAGAGACCCAGTACTTC.

This clonotype was detected only a few times. The genes are TRBV29-1 and TRBJ1-2, with D perhaps matching TRBD1 (6 bases). The CDR3 runs 13 residues. In germline, CDR1 is SQVTM, CDR2 ANQGSEA. V lost 3 bases and J 4 bases, leaving 12 bases between the germline ends. The DNA of the CDR3 is TGCAGCGTTGATCTCGCAGGGGTCTATGGCTACACCTTC. This sequence encodes CSVDLAGVYGYTF.

The J gene is TRBJ2-2, the V gene TRBV7-2; unclear D gene. This CDR3 region has 15 residues. Per germline, CDR1 SGHTA and CDR2 FQGNSA. V gave up 2 bases and J gave up 5 bases, with 12 bases separating them. The DNA for the CDR3 is TGTGCCAGCAGCTTAAAAGGGCAGGCGACCGGGGAGCTGTTTTTT. Its protein product is CASSLKGQATGELFF.

This clonotype has at least ten counts. V gene TRBV11-2 combines with J gene TRBJ2-1; 9 positions agree with TRBD2. The CDR3 sequence is 16 residues long. The J segment lost 6 bases and the V segment lost 7 bases, leaving 13 bases of the junction unmatched. The germline gives CDR1 SGHAT, CDR2 FQNNGV. The DNA of the CDR3 is TGTGCCAGCACGCCTTTTAGCGGGAGTCAAGGCAATGAGCAGTTCTTC. Its translation: CASTPFSGSQGNEQFF. Full variable domain (outside the CDR3, taken from reference TRBV11-2 and TRBJ2-1): EAGVAQSPRYKIIEKRQSVAFWCNPISGHATLYWYQQILGQGPKLLIQFQNNGVVDDSQLPKDRFSAERLKGVDSTLKIQPAKLEDSAVYLCASTPFSGSQGNEQFFGPGTRLTVL.

There are many counts of this clonotype. The rearrangement joins TRBV5-1 to TRBJ2-1, with D perhaps being TRBD1 or TRBD2 (5 bases each). The CDR3 has 15 amino acids. Deletions cut 4 bases from V and 6 bases from J, with 17 bases between. CDR1 is SGHRS and CDR2 is YFSETQ in the germline V gene. As DNA, the CDR3 is TGCGCCAGCAGCCCGGACTGGGGCCTCCCCAATGAGCAGTTCTTC. As protein: CASSPDWGLPNEQFF.

The chain uses TRBV6-1 and TRBJ2-2; D perhaps matches TRBD1 (5 bases). V was pared by 6 bases and J by 2 bases, with 13 bases between. The length of the CDR3 is 15 residues. Germline V gene lookup returns CDR1 MNHNS and CDR2 SASEGT. The CDR3 nucleotides are TGTGCCAGCAGCGACAGACCTTATAACACCGGGGAGCTGTTTTTT. Translating it yields CASSDRPYNTGELFF.

This clonotype has a count of ten or more. The chain links TRBV20-1 to TRBJ2-3; either TRBD1 or TRBD2 may fit D (7 bases each). This CDR3 is 14 amino acids long. V lost 3 bases to trimming and J lost 3 bases, with 13 bases between them. In germline, CDR1 is DFQATT, CDR2 SNEGSKA (reference sequence). The CDR3 DNA reads TGCAGTGCTAGTCAGGGGGGGTGGACAGATACGCAGTATTTT. Its translation is CSASQGGWTDTQYF.

This clonotype was seen at least ten times. Germline is not matched at one junction end, which may reflect a read error. For the CDR3, the DNA is TGTGCCAGCAGTCCTCCGGGACTTGGCACATATACGCAGTATTTT. Residues: CASSPPGLGTYTQYF. The gene calls are TRBV6-1 and TRBJ2-3; weak D call: TRBD2 (6 bases). Per germline, CDR1 MNHNS and CDR2 SASEGT. CDR3 length: 15 amino acids.

In this sample, this clonotype turned up a few times. This chain connects TRBV7-8 to TRBJ1-5, with TRBD1 as a possible D gene (6 bases). V lost 1 base, J lost 2 bases, and 15 bases lay in between. Germline CDR1 SGHVS, CDR2 FQNEAQ. The CDR3 runs 17 residues. This CDR3 is CASSLELERGGNQPQHF. The DNA for the CDR3 is TGTGCCAGCAGCTTAGAATTAGAAAGGGGGGGCAATCAGCCCCAGCATTTT.

The chain carries TRBV5-1 and TRBJ1-6; D gene unclear. The CDR3 has 16 residues. V lost 5 bases, J lost 9 bases, and 21 bases lay in between. Germline CDR1 reads SGHRS; CDR2 reads YFSETQ. Written as DNA, the CDR3 is TGCGCCAGCAGTACCTACCAGCGGTCACCAAGTTCACCCCTCCACTTT. Amino acids: CASSTYQRSPSSPLHF.

This sequence joins TRBV19 and TRBJ2-1, with D hard to call. This CDR3 comprises 14 residues. Trimming cost V 7 bases and J 8 bases, with 18 bases left between them. Germline-derived CDR1 and CDR2 are LNHDA and SQIVND (reference sequence). The CDR3 nucleotides read TGTGCCAGTAATGTCCGAGGCGGTTGGGATGAGCAGTTCTTC. This codes for CASNVRGGWDEQFF.

The sample holds many counts of this clonotype. The genes are TRBV2 and TRBJ2-7, with TRBD2 matching 7 bases. The CDR3 loop spans 15 amino acids. Trimming removed 2 bases from V and 4 bases from J; junction bases left unmatched: 8. The germline CDR1 and CDR2 sequences are SNHLY and FYNNEI. CDR3 in DNA: TGTGCCAGCAGTGAACGAGGACTAGGCCGGTACGAGCAGTACTTC. This gives the protein CASSERGLGRYEQYF.

The V and J genes are TRBV20-1 and TRBJ2-3; 7 bases agree with TRBD1. Per germline, CDR1 DFQATT and CDR2 SNEGSKA (reference sequence). CDR3 size: 14 residues. Unmatched junction bases numbered 8, after V lost 3 bases and J lost 5 bases. CDR3 nucleotides: TGCAGTGCTAGCGGCACAGGGGCTAAAGATACGCAGTATTTT. Translation: CSASGTGAKDTQYF.

This clonotype occurred a few times. The chain carries TRBV10-3 and TRBJ1-2, with 11 bases that match TRBD1. Germline V CDR1 and CDR2: ENHRY, SYGVKD. The V and J ends lost 6 bases and 8 bases, in that order; junction bases with no gene match: 8. This CDR3 region has 14 residues. The CDR3 loop reads CAISLGQGARGYTF. In DNA form, the CDR3 reads TGTGCCATCAGCCTAGGACAGGGGGCCCGAGGCTACACCTTC.